The 8 T cell receptor beta chains below come from one sample, sequenced in a study of T cell responses to AZD1222 COVID-19 vaccine. Profiling relied on immunoSEQ multiplex PCR, and the TCRdb table lists in-frame clones only, not all of them. The profile covers approximately 140,000 clones, with around 90% appearing a single time and roughly 7.5% taken by the ten largest. The sample consisted of peripheral blood, taken 28 days after the second dose of the MenACWY control vaccine. These receptors came from an adult who received the MenACWY meningococcal vaccine as a control.

This clone was recorded a few times. The genes are TRBV7-7 and TRBJ2-7; possible D gene TRBD2, 6 bases. Germline lookup yields CDR1 SSHAT and CDR2 FNYEAQ (reference sequence). The CDR3 is 13 amino acids. V lost 2 bases, J lost 4 bases, and 9 bases lay in between. Here the CDR3 reads CASSLFGGYEQYF. CDR3 sequence (DNA): TGTGCCAGCAGCTTATTCGGGGGATACGAGCAGTACTTC.

The CDR3 nucleotides are TGTGCCAGCAGCCGCCGGTATTCAGATACGCAGTATTTT. Encoded protein: CASSRRYSDTQYF. The chain recombines TRBV28 with TRBJ2-3, with D unclear. V was shortened by 6 bases and J by 4 bases, with 11 bases between the two germline ends. CDR1 and CDR2 (germline): MDHEN, SYDVKM. This CDR3 has 13 residues.

The chain is built from TRBV6-5 and TRBJ2-7; D remains ambiguous. CDR1 is MNHEY, CDR2 SVGAGI, per germline. V was shortened by 0 bases and J by 6 bases, with 9 bases between the two germline ends. The CDR3 is made up of 13 amino acids. CDR3 protein: CASSYSIKSEQYF. CDR3 DNA: TGTGCCAGCAGTTACTCGATTAAGAGCGAGCAGTACTTC.

The J gene is TRBJ2-7, the V gene TRBV6-5; D unclear. Trimming took off 8 bases at V and 0 bases at J, with 11 bases between the two ends. Germline V CDR1 and CDR2: MNHEY, SVGAGI. This CDR3 has 13 amino acids. The CDR3 reads CASARHISYEQYF. In nucleotides, the CDR3 is TGTGCCAGCGCTAGACACATCTCCTACGAGCAGTACTTC.

This chain connects TRBV30 to TRBJ2-7, with 7 bases aligning to TRBD1. Trimming took 6 bases from V and 6 from J; bases not matched to a gene: 5. Germline V gene lookup returns CDR1 GTSNPN and CDR2 SVGIG (reference sequence). The CDR3 has 11 residues. The CDR3 DNA reads TGTGCCTGCAACCAGGGGGTCGAGCAGTACTTC. It codes for CACNQGVEQYF. Supplemented by reference TRBV30 and TRBJ2-7, the full variable domain reads SQTIHQWPATLVQPVGSPLSLECTVEGTSNPNLYWYRQAAGRGLQLLFYSVGIGQISSEVPQNLSASRPQDRQFILSSKKLLLSDSGFYLCACNQGVEQYFGPGTRLTVT.

This chain links TRBV20-1 with TRBJ2-5; possibly TRBD2 for D (6 bases). This CDR3 is built from 11 residues. Germline V lookup: CDR1 DFQATT, CDR2 SNEGSKA (reference sequence). Trimming cost V 3 bases and J 5 bases, with 7 bases left between them. CDR3 DNA: TGCAGTGCTAGTCTAGCGGAGACCCAGTACTTC. Its translation is CSASLAETQYF.

V usage is TRBV6-5 and J usage is TRBJ1-2, with D uncertain. The CDR3 spans 16 residues. CDR1 MNHEY and CDR2 SVGAGI come from the germline V gene. The V end lost 2 bases, the J end lost 0 bases, and 13 bases lay between the germline ends. The CDR3 sequence is CASSYTRTVANYGYTF. For the CDR3, the DNA is TGTGCCAGCAGTTACACCAGGACGGTTGCTAACTATGGCTACACCTTC.

The chain recombines TRBV29-1 with TRBJ2-1; D remains unclear. CDR1 and CDR2 from the germline V gene are SQVTM and ANQGSEA. This CDR3 region has 9 residues. Trimming removed 5 bases at V and 9 bases at J, with 5 bases between. The CDR3 DNA sequence: TGCAGCGTTTTTGCTGAGCAGTTCTTC. Protein sequence: CSVFAEQFF.